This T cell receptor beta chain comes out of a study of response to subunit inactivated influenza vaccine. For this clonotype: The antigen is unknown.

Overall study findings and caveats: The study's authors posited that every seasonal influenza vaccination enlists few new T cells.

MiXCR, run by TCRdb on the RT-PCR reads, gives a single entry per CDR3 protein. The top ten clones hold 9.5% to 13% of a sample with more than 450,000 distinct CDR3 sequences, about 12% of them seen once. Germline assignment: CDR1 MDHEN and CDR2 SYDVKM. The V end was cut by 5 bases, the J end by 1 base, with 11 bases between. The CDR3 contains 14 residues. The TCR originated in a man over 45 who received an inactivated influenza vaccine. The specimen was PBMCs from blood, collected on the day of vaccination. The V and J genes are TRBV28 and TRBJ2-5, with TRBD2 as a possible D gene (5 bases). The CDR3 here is CASSGSRGQETQYF. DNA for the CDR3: TGTGCCAGCAGTGGCTCTCGGGGCCAAGAGACCCAGTACTTC.